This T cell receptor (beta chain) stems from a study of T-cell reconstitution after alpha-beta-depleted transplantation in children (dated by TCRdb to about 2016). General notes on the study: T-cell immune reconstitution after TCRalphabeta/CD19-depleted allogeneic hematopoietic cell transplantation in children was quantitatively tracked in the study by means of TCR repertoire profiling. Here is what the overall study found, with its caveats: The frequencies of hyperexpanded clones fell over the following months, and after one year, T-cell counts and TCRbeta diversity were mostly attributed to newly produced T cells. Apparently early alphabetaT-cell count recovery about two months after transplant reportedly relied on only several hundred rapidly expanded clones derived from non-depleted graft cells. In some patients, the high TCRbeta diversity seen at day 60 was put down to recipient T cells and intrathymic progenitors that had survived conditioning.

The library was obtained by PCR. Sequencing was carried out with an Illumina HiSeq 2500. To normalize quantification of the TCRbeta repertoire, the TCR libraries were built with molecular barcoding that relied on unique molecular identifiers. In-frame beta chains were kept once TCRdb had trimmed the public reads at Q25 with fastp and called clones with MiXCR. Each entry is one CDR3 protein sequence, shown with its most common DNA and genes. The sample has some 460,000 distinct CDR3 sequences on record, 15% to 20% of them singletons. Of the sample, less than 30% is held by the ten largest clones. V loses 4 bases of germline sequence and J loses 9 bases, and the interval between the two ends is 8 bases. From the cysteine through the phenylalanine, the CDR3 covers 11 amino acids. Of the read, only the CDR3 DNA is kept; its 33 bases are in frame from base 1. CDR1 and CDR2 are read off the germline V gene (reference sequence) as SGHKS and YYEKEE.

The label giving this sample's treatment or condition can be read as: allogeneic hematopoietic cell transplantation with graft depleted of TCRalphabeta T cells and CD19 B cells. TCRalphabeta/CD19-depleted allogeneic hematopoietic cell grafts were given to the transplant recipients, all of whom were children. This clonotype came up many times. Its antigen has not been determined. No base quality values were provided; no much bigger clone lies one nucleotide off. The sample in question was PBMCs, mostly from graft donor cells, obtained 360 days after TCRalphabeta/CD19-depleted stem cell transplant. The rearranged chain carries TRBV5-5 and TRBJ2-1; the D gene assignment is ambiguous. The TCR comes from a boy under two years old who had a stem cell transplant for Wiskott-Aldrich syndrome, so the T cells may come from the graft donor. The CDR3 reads CASSLLGEQFF. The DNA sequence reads TGTGCCAGCAGCCTGTTGGGTGAGCAGTTCTTC.